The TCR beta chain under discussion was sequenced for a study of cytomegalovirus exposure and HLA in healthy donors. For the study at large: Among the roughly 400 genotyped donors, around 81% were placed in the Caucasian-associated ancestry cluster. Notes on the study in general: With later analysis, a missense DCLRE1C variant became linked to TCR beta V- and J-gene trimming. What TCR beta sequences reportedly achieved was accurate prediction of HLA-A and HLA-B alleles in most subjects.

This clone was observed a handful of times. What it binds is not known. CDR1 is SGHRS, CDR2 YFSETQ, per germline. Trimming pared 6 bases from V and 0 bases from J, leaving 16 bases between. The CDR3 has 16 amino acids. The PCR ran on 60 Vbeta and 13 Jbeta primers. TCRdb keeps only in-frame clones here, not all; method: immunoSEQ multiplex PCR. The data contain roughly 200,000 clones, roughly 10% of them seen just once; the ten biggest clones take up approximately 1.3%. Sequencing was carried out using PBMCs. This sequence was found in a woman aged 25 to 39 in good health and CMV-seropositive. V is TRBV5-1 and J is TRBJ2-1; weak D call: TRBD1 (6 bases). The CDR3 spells CASTPQGSSSYNEQFF. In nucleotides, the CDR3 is TGCGCCAGCACCCCACAGGGATCGAGCTCCTACAATGAGCAGTTCTTC. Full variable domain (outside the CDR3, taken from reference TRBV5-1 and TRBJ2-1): KAGVTQTPRYLIKTRGQQVTLSCSPISGHRSVSWYQQTPGQGLQFLFEYFSETQRNKGNFPGRFSGRQFSNSRSEMNVSTLELGDSALYLCASTPQGSSSYNEQFFGPGTRLTVL.